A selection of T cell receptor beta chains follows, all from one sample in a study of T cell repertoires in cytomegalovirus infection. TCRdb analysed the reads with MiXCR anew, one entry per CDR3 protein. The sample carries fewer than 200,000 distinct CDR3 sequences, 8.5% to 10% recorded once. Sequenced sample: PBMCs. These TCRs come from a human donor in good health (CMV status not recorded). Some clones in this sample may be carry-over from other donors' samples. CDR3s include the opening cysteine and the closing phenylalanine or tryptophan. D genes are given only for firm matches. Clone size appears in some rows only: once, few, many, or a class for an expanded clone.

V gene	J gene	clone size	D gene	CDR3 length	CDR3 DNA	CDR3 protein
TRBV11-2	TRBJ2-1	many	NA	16	TGTGCCAGCAGCTTAGTAAGAGGTGTGGTTCGCAATGAGCAGTTCTTC	CASSLVRGVVRNEQFF
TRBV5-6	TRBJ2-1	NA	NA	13	TGTGCCAGCAGCTTGGACCAAGACAATGAGCAGTTCTTC	CASSLDQDNEQFF
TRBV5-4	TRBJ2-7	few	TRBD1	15	TGTGCCAGCAGCTTCCCGGGACAGGGTTATTACGAGCAGTACTTC	CASSFPGQGYYEQYF
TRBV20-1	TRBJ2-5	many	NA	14	TGCAGTGCTGCCTCCGACAGGTACCAAGAGACCCAGTACTTC	CSAASDRYQETQYF
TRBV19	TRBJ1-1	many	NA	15	TGTGCCAGTAGCCGGTCCCGGGACGAGAACACTGAAGCTTTCTTT	CASSRSRDENTEAFF
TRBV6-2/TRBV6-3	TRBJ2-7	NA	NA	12	TGTGCCAGCAGTTACCCCGTCTACGAGCAGTACTTC	CASSYPVYEQYF
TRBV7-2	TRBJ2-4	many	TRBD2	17	TGTGCCAGCAGCCAAACGACTAGCGGGACGGCCAAAAACATTCAGTACTTC	CASSQTTSGTAKNIQYF
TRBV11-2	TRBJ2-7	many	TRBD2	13	TGTGCCAGCACCCCCAGCGGGACCTACGAGCAGTACTTC	CASTPSGTYEQYF
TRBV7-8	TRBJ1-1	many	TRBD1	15	TGTGCCAGCAGCTTCGCCGGGACAGGGGGCACTGAAGCTTTCTTT	CASSFAGTGGTEAFF
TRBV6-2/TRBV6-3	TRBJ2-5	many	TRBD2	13	TGTGCCAGCAGGCTAGCGGGAGAAGAGACCCAGTACTTC	CASRLAGEETQYF
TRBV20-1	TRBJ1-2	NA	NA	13	TGCAGTGCTAGGAGGACCGCTAACTATGGCTACACCTTC	CSARRTANYGYTF
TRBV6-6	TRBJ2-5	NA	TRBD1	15	TGTGCCAGGAGCCCGGGACAGCGAAAAGGGGAGACCCAGTACTTC	CARSPGQRKGETQYF
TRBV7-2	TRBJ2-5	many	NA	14	TGTGCCAGCAGCTTTAGGGGGGTTCAAGAGACCCAGTACTTC	CASSFRGVQETQYF
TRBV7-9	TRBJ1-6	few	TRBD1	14	TGTGCCAGCAGCTTAGGGACAGGGGATTCACCCCTCCACTTT	CASSLGTGDSPLHF
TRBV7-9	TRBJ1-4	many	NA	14	TGTGCCAGCAGCCCAGGGCGGGAGACGGAAAAACTGTTTTTT	CASSPGRETEKLFF
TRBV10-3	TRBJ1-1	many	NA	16	TGTGCCATCAGGGGGGACTCGGGGGCTATGAACACTGAAGCTTTCTTT	CAIRGDSGAMNTEAFF